These 23 T cell receptor beta chains were all obtained from the same sample, sequenced in a study of brain T cells in children with intractable seizures. Using immunoSEQ multiplex PCR, the repertoire was profiled, and TCRdb retains in-frame clones only, with some absent. This table holds 110,000 or so clones, 90% to 95% found once. Material: peripheral blood, obtained at surgery. Receptors originate from a boy in the first two years of life with hemimegalencephaly and intractable seizures.

J is TRBJ2-1 and V is TRBV7-3; D is possibly TRBD1 (5 bases). V lost 4 bases, J lost 8 bases, and 15 bases lay in between. The CDR3 has 14 amino acids. Per the germline V gene, CDR1 is SGHTA and CDR2 is FQGTGA. The DNA of the CDR3 is TGTGCCAGCAGCTCTCAGGCAGGGTTGGATGAGCAGTTCTTC. This translates into CASSSQAGLDEQFF.

V is TRBV28 and J is TRBJ2-2; 7 bases match TRBD2. This CDR3 is built from 12 residues. CDR1 is MDHEN, CDR2 SYDVKM, per germline. CDR3 residues: CVSGLNTGELFF. Written as DNA, the CDR3 is TGTGTTAGCGGGTTGAACACCGGGGAGCTGTTTTTT.

The rearrangement joins TRBV29-1 to TRBJ2-5, with 7 positions matching TRBD2. With 7 bases clipped from V and 5 bases from J, the junction kept 7 bases outside the gene matches. CDR3 length: 12 amino acids. CDR1 and CDR2 (germline): SQVTM, ANQGSEA. This chain's CDR3 is CSGKSGTETQYF. CDR3 bases: TGCAGCGGTAAAAGCGGGACGGAGACCCAGTACTTC.

The rearrangement joins TRBV21-1 to TRBJ2-7; TRBD2 reflects the table's D call only, with no check against the DNA. TRBV21-1 is shown as a pseudogene. CDR3 length equals 18 residues. CDR3: CASSKASAAGRAWGEQYF. The CDR3 region has the DNA TGTGCCAGCAGCAAAGCCTCTGCAGCCGGGAGGGCCTGGGGGGAGCAGTACTTC.

The chain recombines TRBV24-1 with TRBJ2-1, with D unresolved. From germline, CDR1 is KGHDR and CDR2 SFDVKD. Trimming stripped 0 bases from V and 4 bases from J, with 9 bases between. CDR3 length: 15 amino acids. Here the CDR3 reads CATSDLQHTYNEQFF. The CDR3 region has the DNA TGTGCCACCAGTGATTTGCAACACACTTACAATGAGCAGTTCTTC.

The gene calls are TRBV28 and TRBJ1-2; 7 nucleotides match TRBD1. The CDR3 is 18 residues long. The trim removed 3 bases at V and 3 bases at J, leaving 16 bases unmatched. Germline CDR1 is MDHEN and CDR2 is SYDVKM. CDR3 sequence: CASSFPIYRGPEDYGYTF. The DNA of the CDR3 is TGTGCCAGCAGTTTCCCTATATACAGGGGCCCTGAGGACTATGGCTACACCTTC.

This sequence joins TRBV11-2 and TRBJ1-6; D not resolved. Trimming removed 3 bases at V and 7 bases at J, with 13 bases between. This CDR3 comprises 15 residues. Per germline, CDR1 SGHAT and CDR2 FQNNGV. The CDR3 region is CASSFKGRGNSPLHF. The DNA of the CDR3 is TGTGCCAGCAGCTTCAAGGGTAGAGGGAATTCACCCCTCCACTTT.

This sequence joins TRBV29-1 and TRBJ2-3; D unclear. V was cut by 2 bases and J by 4 bases, with 10 bases left in between. Germline values: CDR1 SQVTM, CDR2 ANQGSEA. The CDR3 spans 13 residues. In DNA form, the CDR3 reads TGCAGCGTTGAATATCTAAATGCAGATACGCAGTATTTT. It yields the protein CSVEYLNADTQYF.

V usage is TRBV3-1 (or the pseudogene TRBV3-2) and J usage is TRBJ1-5; D is perhaps TRBD1 (6 bases). The CDR3 is 14 residues long. Trimming stripped 2 bases from V and 6 bases from J, with 11 bases between. Germline CDR1 reads LGHDT; CDR2 reads YNNKEL (reference sequence). The DNA of the CDR3 is TGTGCCAGCAGCCAATGGGGGGCGGGTCAGCCCCAGCATTTT. It encodes CASSQWGAGQPQHF.

This clone was picked up one time. The rearrangement links TRBV7-9 to TRBJ2-1; the D gene is possibly TRBD2 (6 bases). Germline CDR1 reads SEHNR; CDR2 reads FQNEAQ (reference sequence). V was shortened by 7 bases and J by 11 bases, with 18 bases between the two germline ends. The length of the CDR3 is 13 residues. CDR3 sequence reads: CASTDQAGTQQFF. DNA for the CDR3: TGTGCCAGCACCGACCAGGCCGGGACTCAGCAGTTCTTC.

The chain carries TRBV18 and TRBJ2-7; 10 nucleotides match TRBD2. V shed 8 bases and J 3 bases; nucleotides not matched to a gene: 10. The CDR3 consists of 15 residues. Germline V lookup: CDR1 KGHSH, CDR2 LQKENI. This CDR3 is CASGPLAGEFYEQYF. The CDR3 nucleotides read TGTGCCAGCGGGCCGCTAGCGGGAGAATTCTACGAGCAGTACTTC.

This clone was found once. The rearrangement joins TRBV7-3 to TRBJ2-7; TRBD1 agrees at 7 bases. This CDR3 is 14 amino acids long. The ends lost 5 bases at V and 0 bases at J; junction bases unmatched: 4. Germline CDR1 is SGHTA and CDR2 is FQGTGA. CDR3 loop: CASSATGSSYEQYF. DNA for the CDR3: TGTGCCAGCAGCGCGACAGGGAGCTCCTACGAGCAGTACTTC.

V usage is TRBV19 and J usage is TRBJ2-7, with TRBD2 as a possible D gene (6 bases). Germline V gene lookup returns CDR1 LNHDA and CDR2 SQIVND (reference sequence). The CDR3 contains 15 residues. With 3 bases removed from V and 5 bases from J, the gap between germline ends came to 17 bases. CDR3 nucleotide sequence: TGTGCCAGTAGTATGGGGTCAGGGCGGGGAAACGAGCAGTACTTC. This codes for CASSMGSGRGNEQYF.

V usage is TRBV3-1 (or the pseudogene TRBV3-2) and J usage is TRBJ2-1, with 7 bases fitting TRBD2. Germline loops: CDR1 LGHDT, CDR2 YNNKEL (reference sequence). This CDR3 has 16 amino acids. J gave up 5 bases and V 2 bases, and 9 bases lay outside the gene matches. This chain's CDR3 is CASSQLGGSLNNEQFF. In DNA form, the CDR3 reads TGTGCCAGCAGCCAATTGGGCGGGAGTTTAAACAATGAGCAGTTCTTC.

The J gene is TRBJ2-1, the V gene TRBV7-9, with D unresolved. V was cut by 8 bases and J by 4 bases, with 12 bases left in between. In germline, CDR1 is SEHNR, CDR2 FQNEAQ (reference sequence). The CDR3 is 13 residues long. DNA of the CDR3: TGTGCCAGCCAAGGACCCTTATACAATGAGCAGTTCTTC. It specifies CASQGPLYNEQFF.

The J gene is TRBJ2-7, the V gene TRBV5-1; a possible D gene is TRBD1 (5 bases). The V end lost 0 bases, the J end lost 3 bases, and 10 bases lay between the germline ends. This CDR3 comprises 14 residues. Germline V gene data show CDR1 as SGHRS and CDR2 as YFSETQ. As DNA, the CDR3 is TGCGCCAGCAGCTTGGGGGGCAGGGTCTACGAGCAGTACTTC. It is translated as CASSLGGRVYEQYF.

The J gene is TRBJ2-1, the V gene TRBV5-5; 14 bases are a match to TRBD2. This CDR3 contains 16 residues. V shed 6 bases, J shed 6 bases, and the junction held 8 bases outside the gene matches. From germline, CDR1 is SGHKS and CDR2 YYEKEE (reference sequence). CDR3 amino acids: CASTGTSGSYFNEQFF. For the CDR3, the DNA is TGTGCCAGCACCGGGACTAGCGGGAGCTACTTCAATGAGCAGTTCTTC. Filled out from reference TRBV5-5 and TRBJ2-1, the complete variable domain reads DAGVTQSPTHLIKTRGQQVTLRCSPISGHKSVSWYQQVLGQGPQFIFQYYEKEERGRGNFPDRFSARQFPNYSSELNVNALLLGDSALYLCASTGTSGSYFNEQFFGPGTRLTVL.

The count of this clone is one. The rearrangement uses TRBV19 and TRBJ1-2; TRBD1 matches 7 bases. CDR3 length: 15 residues. Germline values: CDR1 LNHDA, CDR2 SQIVND (reference sequence). The V and J ends lost 3 bases and 8 bases, in that order; junction bases with no gene match: 12. The CDR3 loop is CASSILPGQRLGYTF. CDR3 in DNA: TGTGCCAGTAGTATCTTACCGGGACAGCGCCTGGGCTACACCTTC.

This rearrangement joins TRBV28 to TRBJ1-1; a weak D match, TRBD1 (6 bases). This CDR3 region has 15 residues. Germline V lookup: CDR1 MDHEN, CDR2 SYDVKM. V was pared by 6 bases and J by 0 bases, with 14 bases between. The CDR3 bases are TGTGCCAGCAGCAGGGACCAGGGGATGAACACTGAAGCTTTCTTT. Its protein is CASSRDQGMNTEAFF. Looking up the rest from reference TRBV28 and TRBJ1-1 gives the full variable domain: DVKVTQSSRYLVKRTGEKVFLECVQDMDHENMFWYRQDPGLGLRLIYFSYDVKMKEKGDIPEGYSVSREKKERFSLILESASTNQTSMYLCASSRDQGMNTEAFFGQGTRLTVV.

This chain uses TRBV12-5 with TRBJ2-7; D gene ambiguous. The V end was cut by 4 bases, the J end by 1 base, with 8 bases between. The CDR3 totals 13 residues. Per the germline V gene, CDR1 is LGHNT and CDR2 is FRNRAP. The CDR3 is CASGWGLSYEQYF. The CDR3 bases are TGTGCTAGTGGTTGGGGTCTATCCTACGAGCAGTACTTC.

DNA of the CDR3: TGTGCCAGCAGCCCCGAAAAGGGACGAGCTTCACCCCTCCACTTT. It codes for CASSPEKGRASPLHF. The chain recombines TRBV7-9 with TRBJ1-6, with D possibly being TRBD1 (5 bases). CDR3 length: 15 amino acids. V was shortened by 5 bases and J by 9 bases, with 17 bases between the two germline ends. From germline, CDR1 is SEHNR and CDR2 FQNEAQ (reference sequence).

In this sample, this clone turned up once. The V gene is TRBV6-2 or TRBV6-3, the J gene TRBJ1-2; D is unclear. Trimming stripped 2 bases from V and 4 bases from J, with 8 bases between. Germline CDR1 is MNHEY and CDR2 is SVGEGT. The CDR3 extends over 13 amino acids. CDR3 in amino acids: CASSYLGAYGYTF. The CDR3, as DNA: TGTGCCAGCAGTTACCTGGGAGCCTATGGCTACACCTTC.

This clone was counted only a few times. This chain joins TRBV28 and TRBJ2-2, with TRBD1 matching over 9 bases. The CDR3 totals 15 residues. V shed 7 bases and J 7 bases; nucleotides not matched to a gene: 10. Germline values: CDR1 MDHEN, CDR2 SYDVKM. Here the CDR3 DNA reads TGTGCCAGCAAATTACAACAGGGGGCGGGCGGGGAGCTGTTTTTT. This translates into CASKLQQGAGGELFF. Full variable domain (rest looked up from reference TRBV28 and TRBJ2-2): DVKVTQSSRYLVKRTGEKVFLECVQDMDHENMFWYRQDPGLGLRLIYFSYDVKMKEKGDIPEGYSVSREKKERFSLILESASTNQTSMYLCASKLQQGAGGELFFGEGSRLTVL.